A single count supports the clone carrying this T cell receptor (beta chain). CDR1 is MGHRA and CDR2 is YSYEKL in the germline V gene. The CDR3 is made up of 14 amino acids. V shed 2 bases and J shed 2 bases, with 10 bases lying between them. Original handling: Amplification with reference gene primers provided the estimates of nucleated cell counts. Only in-frame clones appear in the TCRdb table, and some are missing; sequencing was by immunoSEQ multiplex PCR. The V and J calls and clone size were taken over from that table, and D and trimming were inferred from the DNA. Altogether about 130,000 clones are present, around 87% being singletons, with the ten largest covering around 3.4%. These data originate in a study of blood T cell repertoires in COVID-19. Across the whole study: In each case, the material was cDNA or gDNA derived from T cells, B-cell-depleted T cells, or PBMCs.

The sequence was obtained from a woman in her fifties or sixties with acute or convalescent COVID-19. Sequenced material: peripheral blood. The chain combines TRBV4-1 with TRBJ2-7; D not resolved. The CDR3 region is CASSQTGGTYEQYF. In DNA, the CDR3 is TGCGCCAGCAGCCAAACGGGTGGAACCTACGAGCAGTACTTC.